This T cell receptor beta chain was identified during a study of T cells in Graves' hyperthyroidism and ophthalmopathy. For the study at large: Initial diagnosis, before any treatment, was when peripheral blood was collected.

This clonotype was seen repeatedly, ten times or more. Its antigen is as yet unknown. From RNA transcripts, TCR beta CDR3 regions were amplified. With the HTBI primer set, the TCR CDR3 went through a first round of RT-PCR. TCRdb independently ran MiXCR on the multiplex PCR reads; one entry per CDR3 protein. The data contain some 250,000 distinct CDR3 sequences, 12% to 15% of them singletons. Findings and caveats of the study: Appearing also in blood were most of the thyroid clonotypes expanded above 0.001.

This CDR3 is 16 amino acids long. Germline CDR1 and CDR2: LGHNA and YNFKEQ. V lost 4 bases, J lost 5 bases, and 7 bases stayed unmatched. Diagnosing involved the use of clinical symptoms, serum thyroxine and TRAb, thyroid ultrasound and orbital computed tomography. Sample: blood. The sequence was collected from a woman aged 50 to 65 with Graves' hyperthyroidism that later progressed to Graves' ophthalmopathy. The chain couples TRBV4-2 to TRBJ2-3; 12 positions agree with TRBD2. This CDR3 reads CASSPRTSGVGDTQYF. Written as DNA, the CDR3 is TGTGCCAGCAGCCCGAGGACTAGCGGGGTTGGAGATACGCAGTATTTT.